This T cell receptor beta chain was obtained from a study of blood T cell repertoires in COVID-19. Study details: Sample material is recorded as cDNA or gDNA derived from T cells, B-cell-depleted T cells, or PBMCs.

Profiled with immunoSEQ multiplex PCR; TCRdb holds only in-frame clones, not every one. The table has approximately 180,000 clones, roughly 80% seen once; the top ten hold 5.2%. Looked up from germline, CDR1 is SGHNT and CDR2 is YYREEE (reference sequence). The CDR3 sequence is 15 residues long. The V segment lost 3 bases and the J segment 7 bases; nucleotides outside the gene matches: 8. Input material: PBMCs or T cells enriched from blood (not recorded which). This clonotype was sampled from a woman aged 60-75 years with acute COVID-19. The chain recombines TRBV5-4 with TRBJ2-1, with 9 bases lining up with TRBD1. The CDR3 here is CASSSPGQGVNEQFF. The CDR3 nucleotides read TGTGCCAGCAGCTCTCCGGGACAGGGTGTAAATGAGCAGTTCTTC.